A single sample gave rise to the 21 T cell receptor beta chains below, sequenced in a study of cytomegalovirus exposure and HLA in healthy donors. Amplification used 60 Vbeta primers and 13 Jbeta primers. Generated by immunoSEQ multiplex PCR, the TCRdb table keeps only in-frame clones and is missing some. There are 110,000 to 150,000 clones in the sample; nearly 10% occur only once, and roughly 2% lies in the top ten. Sequencing input: PBMCs. Every receptor here comes from a man between 45 and 60 years old in good health and CMV-seronegative.

This clone was observed a handful of times. The chain carries TRBV28 and TRBJ2-1, with 8 bases identical to TRBD2. In germline, CDR1 is MDHEN, CDR2 SYDVKM. This CDR3 region has 14 residues. V was clipped by 2 bases and J by 10 bases; unmatched bases: 7. CDR3 amino acids: CASSLTGGTEEQFF. The DNA of the CDR3 is TGTGCCAGCAGTTTAACGGGAGGGACCGAGGAGCAGTTCTTC.

This chain connects TRBV5-6 to TRBJ1-2, with 8 bases identical to TRBD1. Germline lookup yields CDR1 SGHDT and CDR2 YYEEEE. V shed 8 bases, J shed 2 bases, and the junction held 5 bases outside the gene matches. The CDR3 runs to 13 residues. DNA for the CDR3: TGTGCCAGAAGACACAGGGGGAACTATGGCTACACCTTC. Amino acids: CARRHRGNYGYTF.

This clone was seen a few times. The V and J genes are TRBV6-1 and TRBJ1-1; tentative D call: TRBD1 (6 bases). The CDR3 spans 14 residues. Germline lookup yields CDR1 MNHNS and CDR2 SASEGT. V dropped 6 bases and J dropped 3 bases, with 14 bases sitting between them. The DNA of the CDR3 is TGTGCCAGCAGGTTCGAGGGGGGGCACACTGAAGCTTTCTTT. The encoded protein is CASRFEGGHTEAFF.

Here the CDR3 reads CASSLSGQADGEKLFF. The CDR3 DNA reads TGTGCCAGCAGCTTATCCGGACAGGCCGACGGTGAAAAACTGTTTTTT. The chain combines TRBV7-2 with TRBJ1-4, with 7 positions matching TRBD1. There are 16 residues in the CDR3. Germline assignment: CDR1 SGHTA and CDR2 FQGNSA. With V trimmed by 2 bases and J by 7 bases, 10 bases remained unmatched.

The chain combines TRBV19 with TRBJ2-2; unclear D gene. V lost 0 bases to trimming and J lost 5 bases, with 10 bases between them. CDR3 size: 15 residues. In germline, CDR1 is LNHDA, CDR2 SQIVND (reference sequence). In DNA, the CDR3 is TGTGCCAGTAGTATAGAACCCGCGCGGACCGGGGAGCTGTTTTTT. The encoded protein is CASSIEPARTGELFF. Looking up the rest from reference TRBV19 and TRBJ2-2 gives the full variable domain: DGGITQSPKYLFRKEGQNVTLSCEQNLNHDAMYWYRQDPGQGLRLIYYSQIVNDFQKGDIAEGYSVSREKKESFPLTVTSAQKNPTAFYLCASSIEPARTGELFFGEGSRLTVL.

The DNA for the CDR3 is TGTGCCAGCAGCTATAACCGGGACAGACGAAACACCATATATTTT. This sequence encodes CASSYNRDRRNTIYF. The rearrangement joins TRBV5-4 to TRBJ1-3, with 7 bases matching TRBD1. V was pared by 3 bases and J by 5 bases, with 8 bases of the junction left unmatched. CDR3 length: 15 amino acids. CDR1 and CDR2 from the germline V gene are SGHNT and YYREEE (reference sequence).

The chain recombines TRBV18 with TRBJ1-2, with 7 bases matching TRBD1. V dropped 3 bases and J dropped 1; count of bases not matched to a gene: 11. The germline CDR1 and CDR2 sequences are KGHSH and LQKENI. CDR3 length: 17 amino acids. The CDR3 loop reads CASSPVTGLSSNYGYTF. The DNA of the CDR3 is TGTGCCAGCTCACCGGTGACAGGGTTGAGTAGTAACTATGGCTACACCTTC.

Remarks on this clone: In the same sample, other DNA sequences code for this CDR3. J is TRBJ1-2 and V is TRBV29-1; no definite D call. Deletions cut 1 base from V and 8 bases from J, with 17 bases between. The CDR3 is 14 amino acids. Looked up from germline, CDR1 is SQVTM and CDR2 is ANQGSEA. CDR3 in DNA: TGCAGCGTTGAAGGTGGCGCATCACCAGGCGGCTACACCTTC. Translation gives CSVEGGASPGGYTF.

The chain combines TRBV7-9 with TRBJ2-7, with 8 bases that match TRBD2. CDR1 is SEHNR and CDR2 is FQNEAQ in the germline V gene (reference sequence). V trimming: 5 bases; J trimming: 7 bases; junction bases outside the gene matches: 4. The CDR3 covers 12 residues. CDR3 sequence reads: CASSPGGDEQYF. The CDR3 DNA sequence: TGTGCCAGCAGCCCGGGAGGGGATGAGCAGTACTTC.

There are a few counts of this clone. The V gene is TRBV29-1, the J gene TRBJ2-3, with 10 bases aligning to TRBD2. Germline V gene lookup returns CDR1 SQVTM and CDR2 ANQGSEA. The CDR3 contains 15 residues. Losses at the gene ends were 6 bases for V and 2 bases for J; bases not matched to a gene: 8. CDR3 DNA: TGCAGCGTCATCGCAGCGGGAGGGAACACAGATACGCAGTATTTT. It yields the protein CSVIAAGGNTDTQYF.

The table lists this clone with a few counts. As DNA, the CDR3 is TGCAGCGTTGAAGGACAGAGTGCAACTAATGAAAAACTGTTTTTT. As protein: CSVEGQSATNEKLFF. This chain connects TRBV29-1 to TRBJ1-4; tentatively, D is TRBD1 (5 bases). The germline V and J ends were trimmed by 1 base and 0 bases, with 9 bases remaining between them. This CDR3 contains 15 residues. Looked up from germline, CDR1 is SQVTM and CDR2 is ANQGSEA.

The chain links TRBV12-1 to TRBJ2-3; the D call of TRBD2 is as the table states it, not checked on the DNA. TRBV12-1 is a recognized pseudogene. There are 17 residues in the CDR3. The CDR3 loop is CASSFLAGGRSTDTQYF. CDR3 in DNA: TGTGCCAGCAGCTTTCTGGCGGGGGGGCGGAGCACAGATACGCAGTATTTT.

This clone was counted between two and nine times. This chain links TRBV9 with TRBJ2-2; D is unresolved. The CDR3 extends over 13 amino acids. Trimming shortened V by 1 base and J by 5 bases, and 6 bases separated the two germline ends. From germline, CDR1 is SGDLS and CDR2 YYNGEE. This chain's CDR3 is CASSVSRTGELFF. In DNA, the CDR3 is TGTGCCAGCAGCGTAAGCAGGACCGGGGAGCTGTTTTTT.

The J gene is TRBJ1-1, the V gene TRBV5-1, with 7 bases lining up with TRBD1. The CDR3 loop spans 16 amino acids. In germline, CDR1 is SGHRS, CDR2 YFSETQ. Unmatched junction bases numbered 5, after V lost 0 bases and J lost 0 bases. CDR3 amino acids: CASSLVGTEMNTEAFF. The CDR3 nucleotides are TGCGCCAGCAGCTTGGTCGGGACAGAAATGAACACTGAAGCTTTCTTT.

V gene TRBV7-8 combines with J gene TRBJ2-7; D remains unclear. The length of the CDR3 is 14 residues. Trimming pared 5 bases from V and 0 bases from J, leaving 11 bases between. CDR1 is SGHVS and CDR2 is FQNEAQ in the germline V gene. CDR3 sequence (DNA): TGTGCCAGCAGCCAGACTGTCCCCTCCTACGAGCAGTACTTC. As protein: CASSQTVPSYEQYF.

This clone has more than one count but fewer than ten. This chain uses TRBV19 with TRBJ1-2; D call uncertain. This CDR3 is 14 amino acids long. Trimming cost V 8 bases and J 5 bases, with 18 bases left between them. Germline loops: CDR1 LNHDA, CDR2 SQIVND (reference sequence). CDR3 in amino acids: CASSPDRESYGYTF. The DNA of the CDR3 is TGTGCCAGTTCCCCTGATCGAGAAAGTTATGGCTACACCTTC.

The rearrangement links TRBV6-5 to TRBJ2-2; D is ambiguous. V was cut by 6 bases and J by 4 bases, with 12 bases left in between. The germline V gene has CDR1 MNHEY and CDR2 SVGAGI. The CDR3 length is 14 residues. CDR3 bases: TGTGCCAGCAGCCTCCCGCCAGGCACCGGGGAGCTGTTTTTT. It specifies CASSLPPGTGELFF.

J is TRBJ1-3 and V is TRBV6-5; no firm D call. This CDR3 has 12 amino acids. V was cut by 7 bases and J by 0 bases, with 4 bases left in between. Germline V gene lookup returns CDR1 MNHEY and CDR2 SVGAGI. DNA for the CDR3: TGTGCCAGCACCAACTCTGGAAACACCATATATTTT. Protein sequence: CASTNSGNTIYF.

The chain recombines TRBV5-4 with TRBJ2-2, with a weak D call TRBD2 (5 bases). The V gene's germline CDR1 is SGHNT and CDR2 YYREEE (reference sequence). The ends were cut back, 0 bases at V and 1 base at J, with 7 bases in the middle. The CDR3 length is 15 residues. CDR3 region: CASSLERGNTGELFF. In DNA, the CDR3 is TGTGCCAGCAGCTTGGAACGGGGGAACACCGGGGAGCTGTTTTTT.

This chain connects TRBV29-1 to TRBJ2-7, with TRBD1 matching 8 bases. This CDR3 has 13 amino acids. The germline V gene encodes CDR1 SQVTM and CDR2 ANQGSEA. The trim removed 7 bases at V and 6 bases at J, leaving 11 bases unmatched. The CDR3 bases are TGCAGCGCTTCGACAGGGGAATTTTCCGAGCAGTACTTC. Its translation: CSASTGEFSEQYF.

The genes are TRBV27 and TRBJ2-2; D is possibly TRBD1 (6 bases). Germline loops: CDR1 MNHEY, CDR2 SMNVEV (reference sequence). The V end was cut by 11 bases, the J end by 0 bases, with 13 bases between. This CDR3 comprises 14 residues. CDR3 sequence reads: CAAPGHPNTGELFF. The CDR3 bases are TGTGCCGCCCCGGGACATCCGAACACCGGGGAGCTGTTTTTT.